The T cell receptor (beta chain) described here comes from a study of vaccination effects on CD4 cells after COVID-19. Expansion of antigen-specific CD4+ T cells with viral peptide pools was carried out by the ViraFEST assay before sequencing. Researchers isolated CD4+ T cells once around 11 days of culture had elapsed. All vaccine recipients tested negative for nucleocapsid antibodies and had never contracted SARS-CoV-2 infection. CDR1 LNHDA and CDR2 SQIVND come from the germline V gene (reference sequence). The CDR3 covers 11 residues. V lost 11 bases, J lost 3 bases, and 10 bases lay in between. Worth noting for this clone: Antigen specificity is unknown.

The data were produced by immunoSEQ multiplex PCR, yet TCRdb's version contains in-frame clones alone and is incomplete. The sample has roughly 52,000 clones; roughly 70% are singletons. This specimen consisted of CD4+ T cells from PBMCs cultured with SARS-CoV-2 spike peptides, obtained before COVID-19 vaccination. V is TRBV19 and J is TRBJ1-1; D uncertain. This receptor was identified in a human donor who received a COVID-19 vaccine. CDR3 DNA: TGTGCCGTTGCACCCTACACTGAAGCTTTCTTT. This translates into CAVAPYTEAFF.